Listed here is a single T cell receptor (beta chain). The source of the sample is a study of blood T cell repertoires in COVID-19. Study-wide context: The United States, Italy and Spain supplied acute and convalescent COVID-19 samples.

Germline V CDR1 and CDR2: SEHNR, FQNEAQ (reference sequence). Trimming stripped 4 bases from V and 1 base from J, with 17 bases between. The CDR3 is made up of 16 amino acids. Sequenced by immunoSEQ multiplex PCR; TCRdb stores in-frame clones only, minus some. The repertoire has roughly 170,000 clones, approximately 87% of them found once; the top ten carry roughly 20%. This rearrangement joins TRBV7-9 to TRBJ2-7, with D possibly being TRBD2 (7 bases). This TCR derives from a man between 65 and 80 years old with active or convalescent COVID-19. Sequencing was carried out using peripheral blood. The CDR3 is CASSSYGGARSYEQYF. In nucleotides, the CDR3 is TGTGCCAGCAGCTCTTATGGGGGGGCTAGGTCCTACGAGCAGTACTTC.